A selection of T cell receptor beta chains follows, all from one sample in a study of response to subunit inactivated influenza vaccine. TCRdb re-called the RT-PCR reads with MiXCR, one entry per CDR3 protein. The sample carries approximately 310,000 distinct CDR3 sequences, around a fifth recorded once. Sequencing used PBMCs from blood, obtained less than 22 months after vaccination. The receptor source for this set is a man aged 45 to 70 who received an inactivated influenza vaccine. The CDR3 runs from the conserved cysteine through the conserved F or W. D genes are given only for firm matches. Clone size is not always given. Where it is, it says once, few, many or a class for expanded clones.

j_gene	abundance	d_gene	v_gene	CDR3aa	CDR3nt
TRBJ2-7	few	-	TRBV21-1	CASSKGTLAYEQYF	TGTGCCAGCAGCAAAGGGACTCTGGCCTACGAGCAGTACTTC
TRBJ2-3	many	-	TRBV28	CASSLTRGTQYF	TGTGCCAGCAGTCTCACCCGAGGTACGCAGTATTTT
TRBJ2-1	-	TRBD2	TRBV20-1	CSASPPLGSGGHNEQFF	TGCAGTGCTAGCCCCCCACTGGGTAGCGGGGGGCACAATGAGCAGTTCTTC
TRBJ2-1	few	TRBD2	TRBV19	CASSLLAGGSGSYNEQFF	TGTGCCAGTAGCCTTCTAGCGGGGGGTTCCGGCTCCTACAATGAGCAGTTCTTC
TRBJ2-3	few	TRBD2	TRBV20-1	CSTPGGGSTDTQYF	TGCAGTACACCGGGGGGAGGGAGCACAGATACGCAGTATTTT
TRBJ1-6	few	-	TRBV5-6	CASSLGGSSYNSPLHF	TGTGCCAGCAGCTTGGGCGGTAGCTCCTATAATTCACCCCTCCACTTT
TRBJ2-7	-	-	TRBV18	CASSSAAGTSYEQYF	TGTGCCAGCTCATCAGCTGCCGGGACGTCCTACGAGCAGTACTTC
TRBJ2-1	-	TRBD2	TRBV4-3	CASSPLSGRAKSEQFF	TGCGCCAGCAGCCCCCTTAGCGGGAGGGCCAAAAGTGAGCAGTTCTTC
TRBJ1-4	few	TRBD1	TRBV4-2	CASSQDRDRGGEKLFF	TGTGCCAGCAGCCAAGATCGGGACAGGGGTGGTGAAAAACTGTTTTTT
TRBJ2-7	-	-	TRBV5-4	CASTTGVGMGEQYF	TGTGCCAGCACGACCGGGGTGGGGATGGGCGAGCAGTACTTC
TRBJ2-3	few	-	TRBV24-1	CATSTGQTDTQYF	TGTGCCACCAGTACCGGACAGACAGATACGCAGTATTTT
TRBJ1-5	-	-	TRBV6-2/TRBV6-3	CASQGISNQPQHF	TGTGCCAGTCAGGGTATCAGCAATCAGCCCCAGCATTTT
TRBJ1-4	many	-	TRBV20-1	CSATLRDGRRGANEKLFF	TGCAGTGCAACCCTCCGGGACGGAAGGAGGGGGGCTAATGAAAAACTGTTTTTT
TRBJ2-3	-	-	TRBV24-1	CATSEMGHLGADTQYF	TGTGCCACCAGTGAAATGGGACACCTTGGGGCAGATACGCAGTATTTT
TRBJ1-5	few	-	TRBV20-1	CSAHATGNQPQHF	TGCAGTGCCCACGCGACGGGCAATCAGCCCCAGCATTTT
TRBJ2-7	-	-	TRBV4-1	CASSHRDTSYEQYF	TGCGCCAGCAGCCATCGGGACACCTCCTACGAGCAGTACTTC
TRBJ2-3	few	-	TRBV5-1	CASSLAMGSTDTQYF	TGCGCCAGCAGCTTGGCCATGGGGAGCACAGATACGCAGTATTTT
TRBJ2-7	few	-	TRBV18	CASSPAHGPYEQYF	TGTGCCAGCTCACCGGCTCACGGTCCCTACGAGCAGTACTTC
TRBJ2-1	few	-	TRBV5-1	CASSAVAGIDEQFF	TGCGCCAGCAGCGCTGTGGCGGGAATAGATGAGCAGTTCTTC
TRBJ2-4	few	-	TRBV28	CASSSQFWSLAKNIQYF	TGTGCCAGCAGTTCCCAGTTTTGGTCCCTAGCCAAAAACATTCAGTACTTC
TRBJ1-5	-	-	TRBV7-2	CASSLRVGPYQPQHF	TGTGCCAGCAGCTTACGGGTCGGGCCTTATCAGCCCCAGCATTTT
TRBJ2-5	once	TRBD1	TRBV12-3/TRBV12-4	CASSLGQRKETQYF	TGTGCCAGCAGCCTGGGACAGCGTAAAGAGACCCAGTACTTC
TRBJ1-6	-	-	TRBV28	CASMGMYWGNSPLHF	TGTGCCAGCATGGGGATGTACTGGGGGAATTCACCCCTCCACTTT
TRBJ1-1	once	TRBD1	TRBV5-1	CASRLRTGNTEAFF	TGCGCCAGCAGACTGAGGACAGGGAACACTGAAGCTTTCTTT
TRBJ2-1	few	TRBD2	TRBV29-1	CSVEGLAGGTPNYNEQFF	TGCAGCGTTGAAGGGCTAGCGGGGGGAACACCCAACTACAATGAGCAGTTCTTC
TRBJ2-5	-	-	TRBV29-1	CSVEVVGQETQYF	TGCAGCGTTGAAGTGGTAGGGCAAGAGACCCAGTACTTC
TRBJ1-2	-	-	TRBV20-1	CSARPSGGYTF	TGCAGTGCTAGACCATCAGGGGGCTACACCTTC
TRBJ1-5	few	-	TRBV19	CASSGIQGRGNQPQHF	TGTGCCAGTAGTGGGATTCAGGGAAGAGGCAATCAGCCCCAGCATTTT
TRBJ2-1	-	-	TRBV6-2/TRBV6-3	CASSPPGRGRFDEQFF	TGTGCCAGCAGCCCCCCGGGGCGGGGGCGCTTTGATGAGCAGTTCTTC
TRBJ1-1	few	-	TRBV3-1	CASSPRGGGKWGTEAFF	TGTGCCAGCAGCCCCAGGGGAGGGGGGAAATGGGGCACTGAAGCTTTCTTT
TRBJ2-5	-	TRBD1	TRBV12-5	CASGLAQGARGETQYF	TGTGCTAGTGGTTTGGCTCAGGGGGCGAGGGGAGAGACCCAGTACTTC
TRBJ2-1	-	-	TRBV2	CASRAQGPLNEQFF	TGTGCCAGCAGGGCCCAGGGACCTCTCAATGAGCAGTTCTTC
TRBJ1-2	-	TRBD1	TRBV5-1	CASSYITGTGHGYTF	TGCGCCAGCAGTTACATCACCGGGACAGGACACGGCTACACCTTC
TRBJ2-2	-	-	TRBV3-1	CASSQDYPSGPNTGELFF	TGTGCCAGCAGCCAAGATTATCCCAGCGGACCGAACACCGGGGAGCTGTTTTTT
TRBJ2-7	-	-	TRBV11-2	CASSLTEMSSYEQYF	TGTGCCAGCAGCTTAACAGAAATGAGCTCCTACGAGCAGTACTTC
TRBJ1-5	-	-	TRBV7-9	CASSLMDSNQPQHF	TGTGCCAGCAGCTTGATGGACAGCAATCAGCCCCAGCATTTT
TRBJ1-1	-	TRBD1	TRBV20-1	CSVRDPGQGAGRSEAFF	TGCAGCGTTAGGGACCCGGGACAGGGGGCTGGTAGGTCTGAAGCTTTCTTT
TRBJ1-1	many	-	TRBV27	CASSSGTYGTEAFF	TGTGCCAGCAGTTCCGGGACTTATGGCACTGAAGCTTTCTTT
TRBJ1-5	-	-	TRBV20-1	CSARVVDSNQPQHF	TGCAGTGCTAGGGTCGTGGATAGCAATCAGCCCCAGCATTTT
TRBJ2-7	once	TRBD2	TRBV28	CASSTSFGEQYF	TGTGCCAGCTCGACTAGCTTTGGCGAGCAGTACTTC
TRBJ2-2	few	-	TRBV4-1	CASSQVLLGGADTGELFF	TGCGCCAGCAGCCAAGTCCTCCTGGGGGGGGCTGACACCGGGGAGCTGTTTTTT
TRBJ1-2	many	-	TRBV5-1	CASSQDPSGGYTF	TGCGCCAGCAGCCAGGACCCATCGGGAGGCTACACCTTC
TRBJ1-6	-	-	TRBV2	CASSEQGPDSPLHF	TGTGCCAGCAGTGAACAGGGTCCAGATTCACCCCTCCACTTT
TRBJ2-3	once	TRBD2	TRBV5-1	CASSITSGGAPDTQYF	TGCGCCAGCAGCATTACTAGCGGGGGGGCCCCAGATACGCAGTATTTT
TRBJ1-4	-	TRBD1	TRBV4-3	CASSPTGVGEKLFF	TGCGCCAGCAGCCCGACAGGGGTCGGTGAAAAACTGTTTTTT
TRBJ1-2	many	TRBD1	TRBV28	CASSLLGRGQLSDYGYTF	TGTGCCAGCAGTTTATTGGGCAGGGGGCAGCTTAGTGACTATGGCTACACCTTC
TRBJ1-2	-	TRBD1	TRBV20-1	CSATGTAEYNYGYTF	TGCAGTGCAACCGGGACAGCGGAGTACAACTATGGCTACACCTTC
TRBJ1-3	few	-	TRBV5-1	CASSSLSGDTIYF	TGCGCCAGCAGCTCGCTATCTGGAGACACCATATATTTT
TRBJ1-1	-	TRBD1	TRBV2	CASSRQGVRVGEAFF	TGTGCCAGCAGTCGACAGGGGGTACGGGTAGGTGAAGCTTTCTTT
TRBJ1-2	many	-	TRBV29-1	CSVGFGGRGYTF	TGCAGCGTTGGGTTCGGGGGGCGCGGCTACACCTTC
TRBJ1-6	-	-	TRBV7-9	CASSSNSPLHF	TGTGCCAGCAGCTCTAATTCACCCCTCCACTTT
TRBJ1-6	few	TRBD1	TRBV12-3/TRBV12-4	CASSRGQGRNSPLHF	TGTGCCAGCAGTAGAGGACAGGGCCGAAATTCACCCCTCCACTTT
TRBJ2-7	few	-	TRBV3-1	CASSHSGGGEQYF	TGTGCCAGCAGCCATTCAGGGGGAGGGGAGCAGTACTTC